Here is one TCR beta chain with its context. Antigen: not known. This sample is drawn from a study of cytomegalovirus exposure and HLA in healthy donors. Trimming removed 3 bases from V and 2 bases from J; junction bases left unmatched: 8. Germline CDR1 reads SGHRS; CDR2 reads YFSETQ. The length of the CDR3 is 19 residues. Whole-study findings and limits: The analysis excluded some indistinguishable V segments, including TRBV6-2 and TRBV6-3. From TCR beta sequences, most subjects' HLA-A and HLA-B alleles were reportedly predicted accurately. In a later analysis, a genetic analysis reported fewer productive-TCR N-insertions in an Asian-associated ancestry cluster than the cohort average. According to an earlier analysis, most TCR beta V segments yielded productive rearrangements about 90% or about 30% of the time.

Primers for the PCR totalled 60 Vbeta and 13 Jbeta. The table came from immunoSEQ multiplex PCR; TCRdb's copy has only in-frame clones and leaves some out. The sample lists about 150,000 clones, around 74% occurring once. The TCR originated in a man aged 50 to 60 in good health and CMV-seropositive. The gene calls are TRBV5-1 and TRBJ2-4; TRBD2 matches 16 bases. The sample was PBMCs. The CDR3 reads CASSSKGLAGGGPKNIQYF. CDR3 nucleotide sequence: TGCGCCAGCAGCTCCAAGGGACTAGCGGGAGGGGGGCCCAAAAACATTCAGTACTTC.